Shown below are 9 T cell receptor beta chains from a single sample sequenced in a study of regulatory T cells in long-lasting Graves disease. Assembly of TCR beta libraries relied on iRepertoire HTBI primers together with Arm-PCR of CDR3 regions. TCRdb processed the multiplex PCR reads anew with MiXCR; each CDR3 protein has one entry. The sample shows around 420,000 distinct CDR3 sequences, approximately 15% of them seen only once. Time point of the sample: newly diagnosed GD, antithyroid drugs for less than 3 months. Generation of the TCR library employed RNA extracted from PBMCs. A further study also used this sample, focusing on T cells in Graves' hyperthyroidism and ophthalmopathy.

The specimen was peripheral blood mononuclear cells (PBMCs), collected at new diagnosis, from a patient treated with antithyroid drugs. These receptors came from a woman between 40 and 50 years old with Graves disease.

This clonotype has only a few counts. The V gene is TRBV19, the J gene TRBJ1-2; the D gene is possibly TRBD1 (6 bases). The CDR3 has 13 residues. Germline V gene lookup returns CDR1 LNHDA and CDR2 SQIVND (reference sequence). V was trimmed by 6 bases and J by 4 bases, leaving 12 bases between them. CDR3 sequence reads: CASRQGSSYGYTF. In nucleotides, the CDR3 is TGTGCCAGTAGACAGGGATCTAGCTATGGCTACACCTTC.

The rearrangement links TRBV19 to TRBJ1-2, with 7 bases that match TRBD1. The CDR3 extends over 15 amino acids. V was pared by 3 bases and J by 4 bases, with 8 bases of the junction left unmatched. Looked up from germline, CDR1 is LNHDA and CDR2 is SQIVND (reference sequence). CDR3 bases: TGTGCCAGTAGTATTTTCGAGGGGGCGAGCTATGGCTACACCTTC. Protein product: CASSIFEGASYGYTF. The full variable domain, its missing parts supplied by reference TRBV19 and TRBJ1-2, is DGGITQSPKYLFRKEGQNVTLSCEQNLNHDAMYWYRQDPGQGLRLIYYSQIVNDFQKGDIAEGYSVSREKKESFPLTVTSAQKNPTAFYLCASSIFEGASYGYTFGSGTRLTVV.

This clonotype was counted many times. The CDR3 bases are TGTGCCAGCAGTCCCTCCGTGACAGGGGGAGGCTACACCTTC. Its translation is CASSPSVTGGGYTF. The rearrangement links TRBV12-3 or TRBV12-4 to TRBJ1-2; 9 nucleotides align to TRBD1. Trimming took 5 bases from V and 8 from J; bases not matched to a gene: 9. This CDR3 has 14 residues.

This clonotype occurred many times. V is TRBV9 and J is TRBJ1-1; D remains unclear. CDR1 and CDR2 from the germline V gene are SGDLS and YYNGEE. Trimming left V 0 bases short and J 0 bases short, with 6 bases between. CDR3 length equals 14 residues. This chain's CDR3 is CASSVADMNTEAFF. CDR3 coding DNA: TGTGCCAGCAGCGTAGCGGATATGAACACTGAAGCTTTCTTT. Using reference TRBV9 and TRBJ1-1 for the parts outside the CDR3, the full variable domain is DSGVTQTPKHLITATGQRVTLRCSPRSGDLSVYWYQQSLDQGLQFLIQYYNGEERAKGNILERFSAQQFPDLHSELNLSSLELGDSALYFCASSVADMNTEAFFGQGTRLTVV.

The chain recombines TRBV29-1 with TRBJ2-2; D is possibly TRBD2 (5 bases). CDR1 SQVTM and CDR2 ANQGSEA come from the germline V gene. The length of the CDR3 is 16 residues. Trimming left V 3 bases short and J 0 bases short, with 14 bases between. Written as DNA, the CDR3 is TGCAGCGTTGACTTCGGGGAACAGTCGAACACCGGGGAGCTGTTTTTT. Its translation: CSVDFGEQSNTGELFF.

This chain links TRBV7-8 with TRBJ2-3; TRBD2 agrees at 13 bases. V shed 4 bases and J 4 bases; nucleotides not matched to a gene: 11. The germline CDR1 and CDR2 sequences are SGHVS and FQNEAQ. This CDR3 comprises 18 residues. The CDR3 sequence is CASSSRIGLAGESDTQYF. CDR3 DNA sequence: TGTGCCAGCAGCTCACGGATAGGACTAGCGGGAGAGTCAGATACGCAGTATTTT.

V gene TRBV4-1 combines with J gene TRBJ1-2, with no clear D. Germline V lookup: CDR1 MGHRA, CDR2 YSYEKL. Trimming pared 0 bases from V and 10 bases from J, leaving 12 bases between. This CDR3 is 13 amino acids long. DNA for the CDR3: TGCGCCAGCAGCCAAGAAATAGGAGATGACTACACCTTC. It specifies CASSQEIGDDYTF.

V is TRBV20-1 and J is TRBJ2-3, with D possibly matching TRBD2 (6 bases). The CDR3 runs to 13 residues. Germline V gene data show CDR1 as DFQATT and CDR2 as SNEGSKA (reference sequence). Trimming removed 3 bases at V and 4 bases at J, with 11 bases between. For the CDR3, the DNA is TGCAGTGCTAGGCGCGGGATTGCAGATACGCAGTATTTT. It is translated as CSARRGIADTQYF.

The chain has TRBV7-2 and TRBJ2-7, with 10 bases that match TRBD2. Germline V gene sequence: CDR1 SGHTA, CDR2 FQGNSA. CDR3 size: 17 residues. After removal of 5 bases from V and 4 bases from J, the junction contained 14 bases not matched to a gene. The CDR3 region has the DNA TGTACCAGCAGCCATCTCCTAGCGGGAGCCTCAAATTACGAGCAGTACTTC. It specifies CTSSHLLAGASNYEQYF.